A selection of T cell receptor beta chains follows, all from one sample in a study of neurological immune-mediated disorders. One entry per CDR3 protein, called by TCRdb with MiXCR from the 5' RACE reads. The repertoire has some 34,000 distinct CDR3 sequences, approximately 1.4% of them found once; the top ten carry approximately 9.2%. The sequenced sample consisted of PBMCs. The receptors derive from a woman in her twenties or thirties with multiple sclerosis. The CDR3 runs from the conserved cysteine through the conserved F or W. Each record gives: J gene, clone size, V gene, D gene, CDR3 protein, CDR3 DNA. A D gene is named only where the DNA matches it firmly. Clone size is given as once, few, many, or a class for an expanded clone.

TRBJ2-1,many,TRBV20-1,-,CSARHVANEQFF,TGCAGTGCCCGCCACGTCGCCAATGAGCAGTTCTTC
TRBJ2-1,many,TRBV9,-,CASSVDVGRYNEQFF,TGTGCCAGCAGCGTAGATGTAGGGAGATACAATGAGCAGTTCTTC
TRBJ1-5,many,TRBV6-1,-,CATTDRKGGGNQPQHF,TGTGCCACCACGGACAGAAAGGGAGGCGGCAATCAGCCCCAGCATTTT
TRBJ2-3,many,TRBV7-9,-,CASSFSLVGFQYF,TGTGCCAGCAGCTTTTCCTTAGTTGGGTTCCAGTATTTT
TRBJ1-1,many,TRBV5-1,-,CASSLQGERNTEAFF,TGCGCCAGCAGCTTACAGGGTGAGAGGAACACTGAAGCTTTCTTT
TRBJ2-1,many,TRBV2,-,CASSGNREQFF,TGTGCCAGCAGTGGGAACAGGGAGCAGTTCTTC
TRBJ2-3,many,TRBV12-3/TRBV12-4,-,CASSLAGIDTQYF,TGTGCCAGCAGTTTAGCTGGGATAGATACGCAGTATTTT
TRBJ1-5,many,TRBV18,-,CASSPPEGNQPQHF,TGTGCCAGCTCACCACCGGAGGGGAATCAGCCCCAGCATTTT
TRBJ2-7,many,TRBV5-1,TRBD1,CASSWTGTGNHEQYF,TGCGCCAGCAGCTGGACCGGGACAGGGAATCACGAGCAGTACTTC
TRBJ2-1,many,TRBV7-8,-,CASSLAGPYGNEQFF,TGTGCCAGCAGCTTAGCGGGTCCTTATGGCAATGAGCAGTTCTTC
TRBJ1-1,many,TRBV20-1,-,CSASEGGRAEAFF,TGCAGTGCCTCGGAGGGGGGGAGGGCTGAAGCTTTCTTT
TRBJ2-2,many,TRBV20-1,TRBD2,CSAYRTSGGVNTGELFF,TGCAGTGCTTACCGGACTAGCGGGGGGGTGAACACCGGGGAGCTGTTTTTT
TRBJ1-4,many,TRBV3-1,-,CASSFRQATNEKLFF,TGTGCCAGCAGCTTTAGACAGGCAACTAATGAAAAACTGTTTTTT
TRBJ1-1,many,TRBV20-1,-,CSASRGRAFF,TGCAGTGCTAGTAGAGGGCGAGCTTTCTTT
TRBJ2-7,many,TRBV20-1,-,CSARDSRAVYEQYF,TGCAGTGCTAGAGATTCGCGGGCTGTCTACGAGCAGTACTTC
TRBJ2-3,many,TRBV7-3,-,CASSLIGGQQRDTQYF,TGTGCCAGCAGCTTAATAGGTGGACAGCAACGAGATACGCAGTATTTT
TRBJ2-7,many,TRBV5-1,-,CASSLEPTASYEQYF,TGCGCCAGCAGCTTGGAACCGACTGCCTCCTACGAGCAGTACTTC
TRBJ1-5,many,TRBV11-2,-,CASSLNREGPQHF,TGTGCCAGCAGCTTAAATCGGGAAGGGCCCCAGCATTTT
TRBJ2-5,few,TRBV29-1,-,CSVERAAGETQYF,TGCAGCGTTGAACGAGCGGCGGGGGAGACCCAGTACTTC
TRBJ2-7,many,TRBV7-2,-,CASSSQPPPGSEQYF,TGTGCCAGCAGCTCCCAACCTCCACCTGGGAGCGAGCAGTACTTC
TRBJ2-7,many,TRBV3-1,TRBD2,CASSRTSEQYF,TGTGCCAGCAGCCGGACTAGCGAGCAGTACTTC
TRBJ2-2,many,TRBV5-6,-,CASSLIGNTGELFF,TGTGCCAGCAGCTTGATTGGTAACACCGGGGAGCTGTTTTTT
TRBJ1-1,many,TRBV20-1,-,CSARGGSDTEAFF,TGCAGTGCTAGAGGAGGGTCCGACACTGAAGCTTTCTTT
TRBJ2-1,many,TRBV12-3/TRBV12-4,-,CASSFRLPSDEQFF,TGTGCCAGCAGTTTCAGGCTCCCTTCGGACGAGCAGTTCTTC